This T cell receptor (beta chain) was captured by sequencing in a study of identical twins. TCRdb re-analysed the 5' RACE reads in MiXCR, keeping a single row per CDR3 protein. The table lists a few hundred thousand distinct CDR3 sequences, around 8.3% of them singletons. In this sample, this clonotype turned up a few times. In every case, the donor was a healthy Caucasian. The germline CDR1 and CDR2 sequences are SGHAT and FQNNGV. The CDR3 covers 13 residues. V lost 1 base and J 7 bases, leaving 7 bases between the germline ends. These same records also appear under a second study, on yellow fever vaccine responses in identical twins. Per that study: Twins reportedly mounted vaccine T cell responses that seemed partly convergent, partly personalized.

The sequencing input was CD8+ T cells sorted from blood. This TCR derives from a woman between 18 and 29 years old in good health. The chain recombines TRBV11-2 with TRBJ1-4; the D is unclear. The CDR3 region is CASSLVGSEKLFF. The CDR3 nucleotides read TGTGCCAGCAGCTTAGTGGGAAGTGAAAAACTGTTTTTT.